Presented here are 28 T cell receptor beta chains from one specimen sequenced in a study of cytomegalovirus exposure and HLA in healthy donors. Primers included in the PCR were 60 Vbeta and 13 Jbeta primers. TCRdb keeps only in-frame clones here, not all; method: immunoSEQ multiplex PCR. This table lists about 160,000 clones. The source material was PBMCs. The receptors were sampled from a woman aged 55-70 years in good health and CMV-seronegative.

The chain recombines TRBV19 with TRBJ2-1, with TRBD2 matching 10 bases. Germline V gene data show CDR1 as LNHDA and CDR2 as SQIVND (reference sequence). V gave up 8 bases and J gave up 2 bases; unmatched junction bases: 9. The CDR3 extends over 16 amino acids. CDR3 DNA sequence: TGTGCCAGTTCCCTTAGCGGGAGGTTGACCTACAATGAGCAGTTCTTC. Protein sequence: CASSLSGRLTYNEQFF. Full variable domain (outside the CDR3, taken from reference TRBV19 and TRBJ2-1): DGGITQSPKYLFRKEGQNVTLSCEQNLNHDAMYWYRQDPGQGLRLIYYSQIVNDFQKGDIAEGYSVSREKKESFPLTVTSAQKNPTAFYLCASSLSGRLTYNEQFFGPGTRLTVL.

This rearrangement joins TRBV7-9 to TRBJ1-3, with D unresolved. V was clipped by 1 base and J by 10 bases, with 8 bases between them. The CDR3 length is 12 residues. In germline, CDR1 is SEHNR, CDR2 FQNEAQ (reference sequence). CDR3 DNA sequence: TGTGCCAGCAGCTTAGTTCTCGGGACCATATATTTT. This sequence encodes CASSLVLGTIYF. The variable domain in full, completed from reference TRBV7-9 and TRBJ1-3, reads DTGVSQNPRHKITKRGQNVTFRCDPISEHNRLYWYRQTLGQGPEFLTYFQNEAQLEKSRLLSDRFSAERPKGSFSTLEIQRTEQGDSAMYLCASSLVLGTIYFGEGSWLTVV.

The chain joins TRBV4-1 to TRBJ2-7; 10 positions match TRBD2. The CDR3 has 15 amino acids. J gave up 2 bases and V 4 bases, and 5 bases lay outside the gene matches. Germline loops: CDR1 MGHRA, CDR2 YSYEKL. CDR3 sequence reads: CASSRSTSGTYEQYF. CDR3 DNA: TGCGCCAGCAGCCGGTCTACTAGCGGGACCTACGAGCAGTACTTC.

The gene calls are TRBV7-8 and TRBJ2-1; TRBD2 aligns across 11 bases. This CDR3 is 15 amino acids long. V was pared by 5 bases and J by 4 bases, with 4 bases of the junction left unmatched. Germline CDR1 is SGHVS and CDR2 is FQNEAQ. CDR3: CASSETSGMYNEQFF. The CDR3 DNA follows: TGTGCCAGCAGCGAGACTAGCGGGATGTACAATGAGCAGTTCTTC.

The rearrangement joins TRBV2 to TRBJ2-1, with 8 bases aligning to TRBD1. This CDR3 contains 15 residues. The germline CDR1 and CDR2 sequences are SNHLY and FYNNEI. With V trimmed by 6 bases and J by 6 bases, 10 bases remained unmatched. The CDR3 spells CASRGWTGLVNEQFF. The CDR3 DNA sequence: TGTGCCAGCAGGGGGTGGACAGGGTTGGTCAATGAGCAGTTCTTC.

The chain uses TRBV19 and TRBJ1-1; TRBD1 aligns across 7 bases. This CDR3 has 15 amino acids. CDR1 is LNHDA, CDR2 SQIVND, per germline (reference sequence). V gave up 4 bases and J gave up 1 base; unmatched junction bases: 6. In DNA form, the CDR3 reads TGTGCCAGTAGTACCCGGAGGACAGGGAACACTGAAGCTTTCTTT. Translation gives CASSTRRTGNTEAFF.

J is TRBJ2-5 and V is TRBV5-6; no definite D call. Germline V CDR1 and CDR2: SGHDT, YYEEEE. CDR3 size: 15 residues. The V and J ends lost 4 bases and 4 bases respectively, with 17 bases between them. The CDR3 DNA follows: TGTGCCAGCAGCCCCGGGTCCTATTCGGGAGAGACCCAGTACTTC. It translates to CASSPGSYSGETQYF.

The chain uses TRBV2 and TRBJ1-3, with D possibly matching TRBD1 (5 bases). With 3 bases removed from V and 5 bases from J, the gap between germline ends came to 14 bases. The CDR3 runs 15 residues. Germline CDR1 is SNHLY and CDR2 is FYNNEI. CDR3 coding DNA: TGTGCCAGCAGTGAGGGGGGAGCTCTAAGAAACACCATATATTTT. Residues: CASSEGGALRNTIYF.

This chain joins TRBV11-2 and TRBJ1-3; 12 bases fit TRBD1. This CDR3 contains 15 residues. Germline CDR1 and CDR2: SGHAT and FQNNGV. With V trimmed by 3 bases and J by 10 bases, 7 bases remained unmatched. The CDR3 DNA reads as TGTGCCAGCAGCTTTGCCGGGACAGGGGGCTCGACCATATATTTT. Amino acid sequence: CASSFAGTGGSTIYF.

This chain connects TRBV9 to TRBJ2-5; 9 bases fit TRBD2. The CDR3 has 17 residues. Germline lookup yields CDR1 SGDLS and CDR2 YYNGEE. V shed 2 bases, J shed 2 bases, and the junction held 10 bases outside the gene matches. The CDR3 loop reads CASSVGRSGGPQETQYF. DNA of the CDR3: TGTGCCAGCAGCGTGGGGAGGAGCGGGGGGCCTCAAGAGACCCAGTACTTC. Drawing the rest from reference TRBV9 and TRBJ2-5, the complete variable domain is DSGVTQTPKHLITATGQRVTLRCSPRSGDLSVYWYQQSLDQGLQFLIQYYNGEERAKGNILERFSAQQFPDLHSELNLSSLELGDSALYFCASSVGRSGGPQETQYFGPGTRLLVL.

This chain connects TRBV29-1 to TRBJ1-5; D gene uncertain. CDR1 and CDR2 (germline): SQVTM, ANQGSEA. The CDR3 contains 14 residues. V lost 4 bases to trimming and J lost 0 bases, with 10 bases between them. CDR3 protein: CSVAETYSNQPQHF. The CDR3 DNA is TGCAGCGTTGCGGAGACCTATAGCAATCAGCCCCAGCATTTT.

The chain links TRBV14 to TRBJ2-1; D is undetermined. Germline values: CDR1 SGHDN, CDR2 FVKESK. Trimming removed 2 bases from V and 2 bases from J, with 4 bases in between. The CDR3 length is 13 residues. Here the CDR3 reads CASSQTTYNEQFF. The CDR3 DNA reads as TGTGCCAGCAGCCAAACAACCTACAATGAGCAGTTCTTC.

V gene TRBV5-4 combines with J gene TRBJ2-2, with 8 bases lining up with TRBD2. The CDR3 is 16 amino acids. With 5 bases clipped from V and 3 bases from J, the junction kept 9 bases outside the gene matches. The germline gives CDR1 SGHNT, CDR2 YYREEE (reference sequence). CDR3 in DNA: TGTGCCAGCAGTTGGACGCCGGGACTAGACACCGGGGAGCTGTTTTTT. Translation gives CASSWTPGLDTGELFF.

The V call is TRBV10-3, the J call TRBJ2-3, with 10 bases matching TRBD2. The trim removed 3 bases at V and 2 bases at J, leaving 8 bases unmatched. Germline lookup yields CDR1 ENHRY and CDR2 SYGVKD. The CDR3 spans 17 residues. CDR3 residues: CAISDLMTSGSTDTQYF. The CDR3 DNA is TGTGCCATCAGTGACCTCATGACTAGCGGGTCCACAGATACGCAGTATTTT.

CDR3 nucleotides: TGCAGCGTTGAACCCGGACTAGCGGGGAACTACAATGAGCAGTTCTTC. It codes for CSVEPGLAGNYNEQFF. The chain has TRBV29-1 and TRBJ2-1; 12 bases agree with TRBD2. CDR1 and CDR2 (germline): SQVTM, ANQGSEA. The CDR3 totals 16 residues. With V trimmed by 2 bases and J by 3 bases, 5 bases remained unmatched.

The V call is TRBV18, the J call TRBJ1-3, with D uncertain. This CDR3 comprises 15 residues. Trimming removed 0 bases at V and 4 bases at J, with 10 bases between. Germline V gene lookup returns CDR1 KGHSH and CDR2 LQKENI. CDR3 amino acids: CASSPPTSEGNTIYF. The CDR3 DNA is TGTGCCAGCTCACCACCTACCAGCGAAGGAAACACCATATATTTT.

The chain recombines TRBV7-9 with TRBJ2-1; D might be TRBD2 (6 bases). Germline-derived CDR1 and CDR2 are SEHNR and FQNEAQ (reference sequence). CDR3 length equals 16 residues. V lost 4 bases to trimming and J lost 0 bases, with 13 bases between them. The CDR3 coding sequence is TGTGCCAGCAGCTCCCAGCGGGCTCACTCCTACAATGAGCAGTTCTTC. Its protein product is CASSSQRAHSYNEQFF. Combining the CDR3 with reference TRBV7-9 and TRBJ2-1 gives the whole variable domain DTGVSQNPRHKITKRGQNVTFRCDPISEHNRLYWYRQTLGQGPEFLTYFQNEAQLEKSRLLSDRFSAERPKGSFSTLEIQRTEQGDSAMYLCASSSQRAHSYNEQFFGPGTRLTVL.

The rearrangement links TRBV4-1 to TRBJ2-1; 8 nucleotides align to TRBD1. The CDR3 runs 17 residues. J lost 3 bases, V lost 2 bases, and 9 bases had no gene match. Germline-derived CDR1 and CDR2 are MGHRA and YSYEKL. The CDR3 sequence: CASSQLWTTGGYNEQFF. The CDR3 coding sequence is TGCGCCAGCAGCCAACTGTGGACAACAGGGGGCTACAATGAGCAGTTCTTC.

The V and J genes are TRBV9 and TRBJ2-1, with TRBD1 matching over 7 bases. In germline, CDR1 is SGDLS, CDR2 YYNGEE. The ends lost 1 base at V and 9 bases at J; junction bases unmatched: 10. The CDR3 consists of 15 residues. The CDR3 region has the DNA TGTGCCAGCAGCGTAAGGGACAGTCACCCCGGTGAGCAGTTCTTC. Protein product: CASSVRDSHPGEQFF. Full variable domain (outside the CDR3, taken from reference TRBV9 and TRBJ2-1): DSGVTQTPKHLITATGQRVTLRCSPRSGDLSVYWYQQSLDQGLQFLIQYYNGEERAKGNILERFSAQQFPDLHSELNLSSLELGDSALYFCASSVRDSHPGEQFFGPGTRLTVL.

The V call is TRBV6-5, the J call TRBJ1-6, with 7 bases that match TRBD1. V trimming: 6 bases; J trimming: 5 bases; junction bases outside the gene matches: 4. The CDR3 spans 14 residues. Germline V lookup: CDR1 MNHEY, CDR2 SVGAGI. The CDR3 loop reads CASRGTDNNSPLHF. In nucleotides, the CDR3 is TGTGCCAGCAGAGGGACAGACAATAATTCACCCCTCCACTTT.

J is TRBJ2-1 and V is TRBV5-1; D is uncertain. Trimming shortened V by 0 bases and J by 7 bases, and 5 bases separated the two germline ends. The CDR3 sequence is 12 residues long. CDR1 and CDR2 (germline): SGHRS, YFSETQ. The DNA for the CDR3 is TGCGCCAGCAGCTTGGCCCCAAATGAGCAGTTCTTC. It specifies CASSLAPNEQFF. The full variable domain, rest sourced from reference TRBV5-1 and TRBJ2-1, is KAGVTQTPRYLIKTRGQQVTLSCSPISGHRSVSWYQQTPGQGLQFLFEYFSETQRNKGNFPGRFSGRQFSNSRSEMNVSTLELGDSALYLCASSLAPNEQFFGPGTRLTVL.

As to this clone: At one of its ends the junction is not consistent with the germline gene, which may arise from a read error. V gene TRBV5-1 combines with J gene TRBJ2-7; TRBD1 agrees at 9 bases. This CDR3 has 14 residues. CDR1 is SGHRS and CDR2 is YFSETQ in the germline V gene. The CDR3 sequence: CVSSTGTGRNEQYF. CDR3 DNA sequence: TGCGTCAGCAGCACTGGGACAGGGAGAAACGAGCAGTACTTC.

The rearrangement links TRBV19 to TRBJ2-1; D not resolved. Trimming took off 6 bases at V and 4 bases at J, with 13 bases between the two ends. This CDR3 contains 14 residues. Germline loops: CDR1 LNHDA, CDR2 SQIVND (reference sequence). In DNA form, the CDR3 reads TGTGCCAGTAGGTACTCCAACGATTACAATGAGCAGTTCTTC. Translated: CASRYSNDYNEQFF.

The chain combines TRBV2 with TRBJ2-3; 7 bases map to TRBD1. The ends lost 6 bases at V and 1 base at J; junction bases unmatched: 10. Germline CDR1 is SNHLY and CDR2 is FYNNEI. The CDR3 extends over 16 amino acids. Written as DNA, the CDR3 is TGTGCCAGCAGAGCCCCACAGGGGCGAGGCACAGATACGCAGTATTTT. Its translation: CASRAPQGRGTDTQYF.

This chain joins TRBV9 and TRBJ2-3; 11 nucleotides align to TRBD2. CDR1 and CDR2 from the germline V gene are SGDLS and YYNGEE. V lost 1 base and J lost 6; bases outside the gene matches: 4. The CDR3 has 15 amino acids. The CDR3 spells CASSVKASGRDTQYF. Written as DNA, the CDR3 is TGTGCCAGCAGCGTAAAGGCTAGCGGGAGGGATACGCAGTATTTT.

The genes are TRBV30 and TRBJ2-1; the match to TRBD2 covers 9 bases. Germline V CDR1 and CDR2: GTSNPN, SVGIG (reference sequence). The CDR3 extends over 13 amino acids. V shed 2 bases, J shed 6 bases, and the junction held 2 bases outside the gene matches. Written as DNA, the CDR3 is TGTGCCTGGAGTATGGGACTAGCCAATGAGCAGTTCTTC. This codes for CAWSMGLANEQFF.

V is TRBV11-2 and J is TRBJ2-7; 7 positions agree with TRBD1. In germline, CDR1 is SGHAT, CDR2 FQNNGV. The CDR3 covers 15 residues. The V gene end was trimmed by 5 bases and the J gene end by 0 bases; junction bases not matched to a gene: 7. CDR3 loop: CASSKWTGRSYEQYF. The CDR3 DNA follows: TGTGCCAGCAGCAAATGGACAGGCCGCTCCTACGAGCAGTACTTC.

The chain has TRBV10-1 and TRBJ2-1; 8 bases align to TRBD2. The J segment lost 10 bases and the V segment lost 0 bases, leaving 11 bases of the junction unmatched. Germline CDR1 and CDR2: WNHNN and SYGVQD (reference sequence). The CDR3 runs to 16 residues. In DNA, the CDR3 is TGCGCCAGCAGTGAGTCGACTCCGGCTAGCGGGCCGGAGCAGTTCTTC. Protein: CASSESTPASGPEQFF.